This T cell receptor (beta chain) was observed in a study of T cell repertoires in cytomegalovirus infection. About the study: Well-studied HLA-B-restricted epitopes and recently identified HLA-C-restricted epitopes of CMV were both used in the study. Public TCR beta signatures indicated both CMV infection and matching HLA type. Points from the study as a whole: Frequencies of public TCR beta families were cumulated, and this identified carriers of CMV plus the relevant HLA. HLA-C-restricted CMV clonotypes gave the most frequent clonotype in two of eight donors.

On this clonotype: Its antigen is not identified.

V was pared by 9 bases and J by 0 bases, with 11 bases between. The CDR3 consists of 14 residues. Germline V gene sequence: CDR1 KGHDR, CDR2 SFDVKD. In TCRdb, the reads were re-called with MiXCR into one record per CDR3 protein. The table records a few hundred thousand distinct CDR3 sequences, almost 40% of them present only once. The chain has TRBV24-1 and TRBJ2-1; maybe TRBD2 (5 bases). The sample here was cultured PBMCs, taken from culture after CMV antigen stimulation. The origin of this receptor is a human donor in good health (CMV status not recorded). Some clones in this sample may be carry-over from other donors' samples. In nucleotides, the CDR3 is TGTGCCACCCGCCATCGGGACTCCTACAATGAGCAGTTCTTC. Translated: CATRHRDSYNEQFF.